This T cell receptor beta chain was sequenced during a study of blood T cell repertoires in COVID-19. TCRdb's copy holds only in-frame clones and misses some; the assay was immunoSEQ multiplex PCR. The data show around 250,000 clones, with around 90% seen just once and 2.5% to 3.5% held by the top ten. The CDR3 is made up of 17 amino acids. V lost 5 bases, J lost 3 bases, and 13 bases stayed unmatched. Germline V gene data show CDR1 as LNHDA and CDR2 as SQIVND (reference sequence). Adults between about 18 and 95 years of age took part from fewer than 30 US areas. Sequencing was carried out using PBMCs or T cells enriched from blood (not recorded which). This chain joins TRBV19 and TRBJ1-5, with TRBD1 identical over 7 bases. The origin of this receptor is a woman in her forties who had been exposed to COVID-19. The CDR3, as DNA: TGTGCCAGTAGTGGGGCAAACAGGGGTTTGGACAATCAGCCCCAGCATTTT. Protein product: CASSGANRGLDNQPQHF.